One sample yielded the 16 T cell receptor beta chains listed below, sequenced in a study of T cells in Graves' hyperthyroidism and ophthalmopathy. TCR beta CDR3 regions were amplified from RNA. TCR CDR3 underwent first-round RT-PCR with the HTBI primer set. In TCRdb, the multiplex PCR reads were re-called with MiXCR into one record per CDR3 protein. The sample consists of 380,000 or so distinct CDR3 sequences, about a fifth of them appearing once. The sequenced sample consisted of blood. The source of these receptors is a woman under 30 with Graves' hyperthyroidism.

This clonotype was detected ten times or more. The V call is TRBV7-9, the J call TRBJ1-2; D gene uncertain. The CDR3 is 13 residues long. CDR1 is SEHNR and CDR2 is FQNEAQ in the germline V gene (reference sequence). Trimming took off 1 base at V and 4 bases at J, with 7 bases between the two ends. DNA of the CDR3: TGTGCCAGCAGCTTAGATTCGGCCTATGGCTACACCTTC. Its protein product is CASSLDSAYGYTF. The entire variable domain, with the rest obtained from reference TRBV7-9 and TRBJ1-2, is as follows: DTGVSQNPRHKITKRGQNVTFRCDPISEHNRLYWYRQTLGQGPEFLTYFQNEAQLEKSRLLSDRFSAERPKGSFSTLEIQRTEQGDSAMYLCASSLDSAYGYTFGSGTRLTVV.

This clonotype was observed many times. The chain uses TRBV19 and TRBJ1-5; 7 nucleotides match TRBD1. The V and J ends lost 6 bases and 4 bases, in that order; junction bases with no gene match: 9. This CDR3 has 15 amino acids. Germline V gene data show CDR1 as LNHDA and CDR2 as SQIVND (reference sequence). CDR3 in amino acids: CASRRGQGENQPQHF. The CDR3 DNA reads TGTGCCAGTAGAAGGGGGCAGGGTGAGAATCAGCCCCAGCATTTT.

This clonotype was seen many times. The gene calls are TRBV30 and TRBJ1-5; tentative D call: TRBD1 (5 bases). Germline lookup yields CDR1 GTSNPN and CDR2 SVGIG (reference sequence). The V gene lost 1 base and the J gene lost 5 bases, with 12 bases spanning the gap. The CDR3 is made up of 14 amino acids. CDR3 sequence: CAWSGGDGHQPQHF. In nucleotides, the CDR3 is TGTGCCTGGAGTGGAGGGGACGGGCATCAGCCCCAGCATTTT.

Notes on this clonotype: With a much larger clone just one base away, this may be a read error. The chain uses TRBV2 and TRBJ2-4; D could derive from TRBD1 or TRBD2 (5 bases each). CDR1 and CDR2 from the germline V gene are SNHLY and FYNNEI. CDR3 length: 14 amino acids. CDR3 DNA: TGTGTCGGGGCTGCAGACATAGCCAAAAACATTCAGTACTTC. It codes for CVGAADIAKNIQYF.

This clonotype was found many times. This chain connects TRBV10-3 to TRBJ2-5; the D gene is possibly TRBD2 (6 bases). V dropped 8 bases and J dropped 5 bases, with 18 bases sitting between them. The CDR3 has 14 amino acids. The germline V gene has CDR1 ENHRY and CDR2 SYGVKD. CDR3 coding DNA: TGTGCCATCGAGGAGGAGGGAGGCCAGGAGACCCAGTACTTC. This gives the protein CAIEEEGGQETQYF.

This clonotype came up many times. The CDR3 is CASSLLREGAFF. The DNA of the CDR3 is TGTGCCAGCAGTTTACTCCGAGAAGGAGCTTTCTTT. The chain uses TRBV12-3 or TRBV12-4 and TRBJ1-1; D not certain. This CDR3 comprises 12 residues. The V end was cut by 2 bases, the J end by 10 bases, with 11 bases between.

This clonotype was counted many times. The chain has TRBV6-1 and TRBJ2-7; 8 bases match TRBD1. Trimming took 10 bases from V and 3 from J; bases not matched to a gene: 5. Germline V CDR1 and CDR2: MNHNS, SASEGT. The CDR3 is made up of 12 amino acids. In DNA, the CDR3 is TGTGCCACCGCGGACAGGGTCTACGAGCAGTACTTC. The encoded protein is CATADRVYEQYF.

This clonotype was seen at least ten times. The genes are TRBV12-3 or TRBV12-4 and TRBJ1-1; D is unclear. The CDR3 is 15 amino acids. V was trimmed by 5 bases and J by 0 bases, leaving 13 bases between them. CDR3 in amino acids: CASSPYNGLNTEAFF. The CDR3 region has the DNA TGTGCCAGCAGTCCATATAACGGGTTGAACACTGAAGCTTTCTTT.

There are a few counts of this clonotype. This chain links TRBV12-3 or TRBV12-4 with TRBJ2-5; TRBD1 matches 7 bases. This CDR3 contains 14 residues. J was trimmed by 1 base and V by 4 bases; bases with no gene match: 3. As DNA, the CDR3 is TGTGCCAGCAGTTATGGGACAGTCCAAGAGACCCAGTACTTC. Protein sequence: CASSYGTVQETQYF.

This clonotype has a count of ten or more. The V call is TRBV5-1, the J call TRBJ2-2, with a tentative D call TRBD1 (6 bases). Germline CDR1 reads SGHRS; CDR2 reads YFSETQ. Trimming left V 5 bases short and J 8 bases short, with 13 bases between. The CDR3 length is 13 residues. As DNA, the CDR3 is TGCGCCAGCAGGCTACAGGGTTCTGGGGAGCTGTTTTTT. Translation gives CASRLQGSGELFF.

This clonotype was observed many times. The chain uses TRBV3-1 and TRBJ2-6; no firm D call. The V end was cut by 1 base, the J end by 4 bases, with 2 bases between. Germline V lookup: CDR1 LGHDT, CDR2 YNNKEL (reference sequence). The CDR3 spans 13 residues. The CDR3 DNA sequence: TGTGCCAGCAGCCAAGGAGGGGCCAACGTCCTGACTTTC. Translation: CASSQGGANVLTF.

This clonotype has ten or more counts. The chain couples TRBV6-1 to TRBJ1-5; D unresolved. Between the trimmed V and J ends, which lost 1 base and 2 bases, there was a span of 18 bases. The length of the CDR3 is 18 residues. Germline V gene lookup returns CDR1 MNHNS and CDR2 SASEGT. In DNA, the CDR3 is TGTGCCAGCAGTGAAGAGATAGACTTTTTACCTCGCAATCAGCCCCAGCATTTT. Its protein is CASSEEIDFLPRNQPQHF.

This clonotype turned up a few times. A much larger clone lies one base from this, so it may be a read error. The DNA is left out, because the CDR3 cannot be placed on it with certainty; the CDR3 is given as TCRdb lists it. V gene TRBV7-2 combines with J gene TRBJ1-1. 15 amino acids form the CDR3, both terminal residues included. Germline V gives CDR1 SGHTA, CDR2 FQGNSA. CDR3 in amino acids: CASSLTVGRGTEACF.

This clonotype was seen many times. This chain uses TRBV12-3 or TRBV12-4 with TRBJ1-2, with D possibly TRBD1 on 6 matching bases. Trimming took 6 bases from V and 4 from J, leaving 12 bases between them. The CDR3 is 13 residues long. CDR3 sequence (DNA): TGTGCCAGCAGCATCGGACAGATCTATGGCTACACCTTC. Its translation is CASSIGQIYGYTF.

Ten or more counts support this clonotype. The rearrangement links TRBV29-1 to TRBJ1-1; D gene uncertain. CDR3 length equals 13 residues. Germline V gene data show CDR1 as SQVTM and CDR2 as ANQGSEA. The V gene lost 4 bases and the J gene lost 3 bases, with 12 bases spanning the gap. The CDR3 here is CSVALTLDTEAFF. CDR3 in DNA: TGCAGCGTTGCTTTAACCTTGGACACTGAAGCTTTCTTT.

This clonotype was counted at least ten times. CDR3 region: CASKGTVSSYEQYF. For the CDR3, the DNA is TGTGCCAGCAAAGGGACGGTAAGCTCCTACGAGCAGTACTTC. The chain combines TRBV2 with TRBJ2-7; D possibly matches TRBD1 or TRBD2 (5 bases each). The V gene lost 7 bases and the J gene lost 0 bases, with 13 bases spanning the gap. Germline V gene data show CDR1 as SNHLY and CDR2 as FYNNEI. The CDR3 runs to 14 residues. The whole variable domain, remainder taken from reference TRBV2 and TRBJ2-7, is EPEVTQTPSHQVTQMGQEVILRCVPISNHLYFYWYRQILGQKVEFLVSFYNNEISEKSEIFDDQFSVERPDGSNFTLKIRSTKLEDSAMYFCASKGTVSSYEQYFGPGTRLTVT.